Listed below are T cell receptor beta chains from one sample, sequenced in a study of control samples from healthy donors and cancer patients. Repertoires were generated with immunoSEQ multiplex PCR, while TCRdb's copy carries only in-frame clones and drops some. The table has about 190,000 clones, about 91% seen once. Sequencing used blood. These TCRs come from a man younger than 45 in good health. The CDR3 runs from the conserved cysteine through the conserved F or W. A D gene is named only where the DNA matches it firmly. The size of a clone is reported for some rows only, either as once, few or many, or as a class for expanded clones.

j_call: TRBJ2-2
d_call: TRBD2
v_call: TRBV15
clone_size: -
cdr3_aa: CATSRIRGLNTGELFF
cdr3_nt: TGTGCCACCAGCAGAATAAGGGGACTAAACACCGGGGAGCTGTTTTTT

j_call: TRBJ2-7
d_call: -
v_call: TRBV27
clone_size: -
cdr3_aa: CASSLSYAAGQGYEQYF
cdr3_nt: TGTGCCAGCAGTTTAAGTTATGCCGCTGGGCAGGGGTACGAGCAGTACTTC

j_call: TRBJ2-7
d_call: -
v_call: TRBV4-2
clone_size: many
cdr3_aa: CASRLGTTYEQYF
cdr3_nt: TGTGCCAGCAGACTCGGGACCACCTACGAGCAGTACTTC

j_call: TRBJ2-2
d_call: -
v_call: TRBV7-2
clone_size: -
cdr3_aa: CASSLGPSTGELFF
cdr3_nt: TGTGCCAGCAGCTTAGGCCCCAGCACCGGGGAGCTGTTTTTT

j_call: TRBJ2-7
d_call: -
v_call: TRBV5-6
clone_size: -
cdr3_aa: CASSLLGRVFGEQYF
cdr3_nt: TGTGCCAGCAGCTTGTTGGGCAGGGTATTTGGCGAGCAGTACTTC

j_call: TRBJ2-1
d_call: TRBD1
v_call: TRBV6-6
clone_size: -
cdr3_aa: CASSYGQGVHEQFF
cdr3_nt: TGTGCCAGCAGTTACGGACAGGGGGTACATGAGCAGTTCTTC

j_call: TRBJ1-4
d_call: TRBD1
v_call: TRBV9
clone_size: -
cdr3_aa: CASSSDRGQTNEKLFF
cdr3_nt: TGTGCCAGCAGCTCCGACAGGGGGCAGACTAATGAAAAACTGTTTTTT

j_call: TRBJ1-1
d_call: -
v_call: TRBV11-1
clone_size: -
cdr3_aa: CASSPWGMNTEAFF
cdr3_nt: TGTGCCAGCAGCCCCTGGGGGATGAACACTGAAGCTTTCTTT

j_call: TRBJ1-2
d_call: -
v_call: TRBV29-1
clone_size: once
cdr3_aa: CSVEGQGYRGYTF
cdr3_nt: TGCAGCGTTGAAGGGCAGGGCTACCGTGGCTACACCTTC

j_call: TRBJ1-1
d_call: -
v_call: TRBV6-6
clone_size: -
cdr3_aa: CASSYQGEAFF
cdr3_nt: TGTGCCAGCAGTTATCAGGGTGAAGCTTTCTTT

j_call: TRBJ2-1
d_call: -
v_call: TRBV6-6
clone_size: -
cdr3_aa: CASSYMGGEQFF
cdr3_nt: TGTGCCAGCAGTTACATGGGGGGCGAGCAGTTCTTC

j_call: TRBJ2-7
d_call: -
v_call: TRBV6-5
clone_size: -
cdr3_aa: CASTSGGFPYEQYF
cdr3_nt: TGTGCCAGCACCTCAGGAGGATTCCCATACGAGCAGTACTTC

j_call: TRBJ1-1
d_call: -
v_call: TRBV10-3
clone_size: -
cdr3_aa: CAIGSEELAEAFF
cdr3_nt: TGTGCCATCGGCTCTGAGGAGCTCGCTGAAGCTTTCTTT

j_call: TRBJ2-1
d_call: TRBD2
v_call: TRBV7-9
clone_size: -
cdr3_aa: CASSVSGVSYNEQFF
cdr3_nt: TGTGCCAGCAGCGTAAGCGGGGTATCCTACAATGAGCAGTTCTTC

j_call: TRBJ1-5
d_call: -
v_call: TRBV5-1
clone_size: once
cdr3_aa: CATRIGANSNQPQHF
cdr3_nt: TGCGCCACTAGGATCGGTGCTAATAGCAATCAGCCCCAGCATTTT

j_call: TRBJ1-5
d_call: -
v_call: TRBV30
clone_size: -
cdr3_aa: CAWSVQGRGDLNQPQHF
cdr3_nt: TGTGCCTGGAGTGTACAGGGCAGGGGAGATTTGAATCAGCCCCAGCATTTT

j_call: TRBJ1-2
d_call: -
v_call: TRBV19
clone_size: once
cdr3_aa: CASRDLTMGGYTF
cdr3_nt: TGTGCCAGCCGGGACTTGACTATGGGAGGCTACACCTTC

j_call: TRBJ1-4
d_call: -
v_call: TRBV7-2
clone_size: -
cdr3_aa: CASSLALRNEKLFF
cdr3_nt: TGTGCCAGCAGCTTAGCCCTCCGGAATGAAAAACTGTTTTTT